The clone carrying this TCR beta chain was counted between two and nine times. The donors, nominally healthy at sampling, likely had unrecorded immune exposures. PCR involved 60 Vbeta and 13 Jbeta primers. Profiled with immunoSEQ multiplex PCR; TCRdb holds only in-frame clones, not every one. Seen here are 210,000 or so clones, over 70% observed once, and the top ten hold about 2.5%. The data were taken from a study of cytomegalovirus exposure and HLA in healthy donors. V shed 0 bases and J shed 1 base, with 9 bases lying between them. The CDR3 contains 15 residues. From germline, CDR1 is LNHNV and CDR2 YYDKDF (reference sequence).

This clonotype was sampled from a woman aged 60-75 years in good health and CMV-seropositive. V gene TRBV15 combines with J gene TRBJ2-5; D unclear. The source material was PBMCs. This chain's CDR3 is CATSRDRLVQETQYF. CDR3 DNA sequence: TGTGCCACCAGCAGAGATCGGTTAGTCCAAGAGACCCAGTACTTC.